This entry concerns a single TCR beta chain. Its antigen is undetermined. The data are from a study of blood T cells in healthy people across ages. General observations from the study: Per million T cells, TCR beta diversity dropped about linearly as age rose.

The CDR3 spans 18 residues. V shed 0 bases and J shed 2 bases, with 17 bases lying between them. The V gene's germline CDR1 is LGHNA and CDR2 YNFKEQ. Sample-barcoded 5' priming and a J-beta primer mix drove a second PCR of 7 to 11 cycles. TCRdb re-called the 5' RACE reads through MiXCR, storing one row per CDR3 protein. The sample records fewer than 1,200,000 distinct CDR3 sequences, under 30% being singletons. The same specimen was also included in a second study, on T cells of mothers and their children.

The chain recombines TRBV4-2 with TRBJ2-1, with D possibly TRBD1 on 6 matching bases. Sequenced input: blood. The sequence derives from a girl aged 2-10 years in good health. The CDR3 bases are TGTGCCAGCAGCCAAGATTTGAGGGGGACGGCCACCTACAATGAGCAGTTCTTC. Its translation is CASSQDLRGTATYNEQFF.